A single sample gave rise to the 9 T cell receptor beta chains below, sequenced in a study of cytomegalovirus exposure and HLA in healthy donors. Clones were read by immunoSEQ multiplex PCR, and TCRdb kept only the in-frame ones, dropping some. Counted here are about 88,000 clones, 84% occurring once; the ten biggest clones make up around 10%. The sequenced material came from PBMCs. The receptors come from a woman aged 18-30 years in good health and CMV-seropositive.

The CDR3 sequence is CASSPNAGRDYGYTF. CDR3 coding DNA: TGTGCCAGCAGCCCAAACGCGGGAAGGGACTATGGCTACACCTTC. V usage is TRBV7-9 and J usage is TRBJ1-2, with D unclear. Germline loops: CDR1 SEHNR, CDR2 FQNEAQ (reference sequence). The CDR3 runs to 15 residues. V lost 5 bases and J lost 3, with 16 bases in between. The full variable domain, its missing parts supplied by reference TRBV7-9 and TRBJ1-2, is DTGVSQNPRHKITKRGQNVTFRCDPISEHNRLYWYRQTLGQGPEFLTYFQNEAQLEKSRLLSDRFSAERPKGSFSTLEIQRTEQGDSAMYLCASSPNAGRDYGYTFGSGTRLTVV.

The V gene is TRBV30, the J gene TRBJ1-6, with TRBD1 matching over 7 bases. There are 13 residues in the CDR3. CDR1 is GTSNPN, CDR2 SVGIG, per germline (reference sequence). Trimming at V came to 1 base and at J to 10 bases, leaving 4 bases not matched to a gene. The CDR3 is CAWSDRGWSPLHF. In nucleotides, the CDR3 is TGTGCCTGGAGTGACAGGGGATGGTCACCCCTCCACTTT.

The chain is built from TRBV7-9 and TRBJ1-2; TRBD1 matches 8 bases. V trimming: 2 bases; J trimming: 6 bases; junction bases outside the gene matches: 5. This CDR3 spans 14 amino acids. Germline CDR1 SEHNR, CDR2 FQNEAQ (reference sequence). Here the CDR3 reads CASSLQDRVNGYTF. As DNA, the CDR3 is TGTGCCAGCAGCTTACAGGACAGGGTTAATGGCTACACCTTC. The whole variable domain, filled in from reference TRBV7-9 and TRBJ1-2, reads DTGVSQNPRHKITKRGQNVTFRCDPISEHNRLYWYRQTLGQGPEFLTYFQNEAQLEKSRLLSDRFSAERPKGSFSTLEIQRTEQGDSAMYLCASSLQDRVNGYTFGSGTRLTVV.

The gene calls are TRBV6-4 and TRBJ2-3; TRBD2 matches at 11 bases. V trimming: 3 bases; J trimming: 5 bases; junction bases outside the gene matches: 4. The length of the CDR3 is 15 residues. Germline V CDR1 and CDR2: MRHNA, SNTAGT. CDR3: CASSESSGGRDTQYF. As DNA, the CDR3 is TGTGCCAGCAGTGAGTCTAGCGGGGGGAGAGATACGCAGTATTTT.

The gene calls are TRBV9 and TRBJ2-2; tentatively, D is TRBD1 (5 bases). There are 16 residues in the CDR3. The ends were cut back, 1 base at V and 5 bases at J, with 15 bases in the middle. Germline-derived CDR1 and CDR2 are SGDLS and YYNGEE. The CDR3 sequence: CASSVTQGIQTGELFF. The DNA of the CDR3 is TGTGCCAGCAGCGTAACCCAGGGTATTCAGACCGGGGAGCTGTTTTTT. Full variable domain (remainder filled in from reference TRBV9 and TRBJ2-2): DSGVTQTPKHLITATGQRVTLRCSPRSGDLSVYWYQQSLDQGLQFLIQYYNGEERAKGNILERFSAQQFPDLHSELNLSSLELGDSALYFCASSVTQGIQTGELFFGEGSRLTVL.

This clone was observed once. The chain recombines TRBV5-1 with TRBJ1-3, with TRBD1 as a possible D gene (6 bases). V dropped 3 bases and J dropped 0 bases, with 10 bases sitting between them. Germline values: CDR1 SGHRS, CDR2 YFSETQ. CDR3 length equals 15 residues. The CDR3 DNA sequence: TGCGCCAGCAGCTCGGGACACGTCTCTGGAAACACCATATATTTT. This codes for CASSSGHVSGNTIYF.

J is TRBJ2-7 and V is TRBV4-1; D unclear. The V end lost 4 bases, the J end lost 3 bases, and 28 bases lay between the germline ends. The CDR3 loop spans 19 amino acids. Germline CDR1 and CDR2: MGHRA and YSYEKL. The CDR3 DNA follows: TGCGCCAGCAGCCCTGGCTTGGGCATCGGCAGGCCCCTGGGCTACGAGCAGTACTTC. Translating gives CASSPGLGIGRPLGYEQYF.

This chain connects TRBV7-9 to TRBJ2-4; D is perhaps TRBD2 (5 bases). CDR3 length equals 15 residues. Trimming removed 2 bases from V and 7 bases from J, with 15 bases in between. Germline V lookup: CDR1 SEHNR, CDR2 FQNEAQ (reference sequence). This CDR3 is CASSLHSGSSNIQYF. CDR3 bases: TGTGCCAGCAGCTTACATTCGGGGAGCAGTAACATTCAGTACTTC.

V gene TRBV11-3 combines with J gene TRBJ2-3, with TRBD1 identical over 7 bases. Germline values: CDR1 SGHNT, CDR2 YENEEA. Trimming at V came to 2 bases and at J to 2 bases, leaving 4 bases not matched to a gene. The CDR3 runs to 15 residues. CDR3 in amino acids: CASSLPGQNTDTQYF. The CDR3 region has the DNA TGTGCCAGCAGCTTACCGGGACAGAACACAGATACGCAGTATTTT.